This T cell receptor beta chain came from a study of CD8+ T cells in alopecia areata. The overall study: Those patients who were treated received oral tofacitinib, which was given at 5 to 10 mg twice daily for moderate-to-severe alopecia areata. General study points: Administration of tofacitinib significantly diminished scalp clonality and expanded CD8+ clones within the top 100. In lesional scalp, particularly from alopecia totalis/universalis, clonality was higher than in normal scalp.

Investigators isolated RNA and reverse transcribed it into cDNA to act as the sequencing template. Assay: immunoSEQ multiplex PCR; the TCRdb copy retains only in-frame clones and omits some. Of fewer than 150,000 clones in the sample, approximately 80% are singletons; the top ten hold more than 20%. Trimming shortened V by 6 bases and J by 5 bases, and 14 bases separated the two germline ends. The CDR3 length is 14 residues. Germline values: CDR1 SNHLY, CDR2 FYNNEI. Remarks on this clone: Its antigen is undetermined.

The treatment denotes: oral pan-JAK inhibitor, 5-10 mg twice daily. Obtained from alopecia areata patients were lesional scalp punch biopsies along with peripheral blood. This clonotype originated in a human donor with alopecia areata. This sample comprised CD8+ T cells sorted from blood, obtained at week 4, from a patient treated with tofacitinib. The rearrangement links TRBV2 to TRBJ2-1; D perhaps matches TRBD1 (6 bases). This chain's CDR3 is CASRPPGTNNEQFF. The CDR3 nucleotides are TGTGCCAGCAGACCACCCGGGACAAACAATGAGCAGTTCTTC.